This T cell receptor beta chain is from a study of graft-versus-host responses after intestinal transplantation. J gave up 6 bases and V 5 bases, and 11 bases lay outside the gene matches. Germline CDR1 is SGDLS and CDR2 is YYNGEE. The CDR3 consists of 14 residues. As regards this clone: What it binds is unknown.

The repertoire was sequenced with immunoSEQ multiplex PCR; TCRdb's copy has only in-frame clones and lacks some. The repertoire includes some 90,000 clones, 80% to 95% of them detected once, and about 0.3% sits in the top ten. This receptor was obtained from a human donor who received an intestinal transplant. Material: unstimulated CD4+ T cells sorted from spleen or lymph node cells, obtained before intestinal transplant. J is TRBJ2-7 and V is TRBV9, with 7 positions matching TRBD1. CDR3 loop: CASSLTGTAREQYF. The CDR3 nucleotides are TGTGCCAGCAGTCTTACCGGGACAGCCCGCGAGCAGTACTTC.